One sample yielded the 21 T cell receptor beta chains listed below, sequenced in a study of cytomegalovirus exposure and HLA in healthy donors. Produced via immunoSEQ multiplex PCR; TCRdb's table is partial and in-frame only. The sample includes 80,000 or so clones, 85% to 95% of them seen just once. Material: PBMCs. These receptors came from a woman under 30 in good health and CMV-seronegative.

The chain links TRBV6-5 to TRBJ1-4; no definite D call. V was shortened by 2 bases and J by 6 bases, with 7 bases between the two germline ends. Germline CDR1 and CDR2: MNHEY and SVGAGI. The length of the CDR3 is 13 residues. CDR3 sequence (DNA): TGTGCCAGCAGTTACAAGTCAGATGAAAAACTGTTTTTT. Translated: CASSYKSDEKLFF.

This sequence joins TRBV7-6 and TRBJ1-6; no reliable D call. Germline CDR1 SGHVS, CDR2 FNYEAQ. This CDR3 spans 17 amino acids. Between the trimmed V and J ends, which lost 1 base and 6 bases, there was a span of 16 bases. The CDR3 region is CASSLEQAPYPNSPLHF. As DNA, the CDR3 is TGTGCCAGCAGCTTAGAGCAGGCACCGTACCCTAATTCACCCCTCCACTTT.

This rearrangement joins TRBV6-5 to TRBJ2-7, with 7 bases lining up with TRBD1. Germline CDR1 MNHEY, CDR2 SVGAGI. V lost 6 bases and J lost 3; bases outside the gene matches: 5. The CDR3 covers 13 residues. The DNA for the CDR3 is TGTGCCAGCAGGCGGACAGGCCTCTACGAGCAGTACTTC. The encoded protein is CASRRTGLYEQYF.

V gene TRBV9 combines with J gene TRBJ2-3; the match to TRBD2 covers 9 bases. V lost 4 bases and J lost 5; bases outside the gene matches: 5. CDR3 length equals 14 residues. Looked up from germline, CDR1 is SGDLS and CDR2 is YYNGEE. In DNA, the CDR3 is TGTGCCAGCAGCAAGGGACTAGCCAAAGATACGCAGTATTTT. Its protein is CASSKGLAKDTQYF.

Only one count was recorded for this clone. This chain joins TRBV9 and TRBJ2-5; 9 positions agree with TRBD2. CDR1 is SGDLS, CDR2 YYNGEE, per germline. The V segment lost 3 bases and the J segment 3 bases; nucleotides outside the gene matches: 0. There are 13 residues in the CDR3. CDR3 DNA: TGTGCCAGCAGCGGCGGGGGGGAAGAGACCCAGTACTTC. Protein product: CASSGGGEETQYF. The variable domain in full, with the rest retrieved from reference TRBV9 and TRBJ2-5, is DSGVTQTPKHLITATGQRVTLRCSPRSGDLSVYWYQQSLDQGLQFLIQYYNGEERAKGNILERFSAQQFPDLHSELNLSSLELGDSALYFCASSGGGEETQYFGPGTRLLVL.

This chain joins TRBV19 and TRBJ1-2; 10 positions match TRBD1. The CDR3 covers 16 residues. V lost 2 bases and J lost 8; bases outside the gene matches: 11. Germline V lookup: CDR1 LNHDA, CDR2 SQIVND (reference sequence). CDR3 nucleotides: TGTGCCAGTAGTATACCCCAAGACAGGGGGCTAAAGGGCTACACCTTC. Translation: CASSIPQDRGLKGYTF.

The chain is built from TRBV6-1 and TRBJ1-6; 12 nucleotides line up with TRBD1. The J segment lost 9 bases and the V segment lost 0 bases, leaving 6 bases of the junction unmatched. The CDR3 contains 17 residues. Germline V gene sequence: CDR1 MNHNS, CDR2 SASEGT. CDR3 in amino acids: CASSEALGTGGISPLHF. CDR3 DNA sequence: TGTGCCAGCAGTGAAGCGCTAGGGACAGGGGGCATTTCACCCCTCCACTTT.

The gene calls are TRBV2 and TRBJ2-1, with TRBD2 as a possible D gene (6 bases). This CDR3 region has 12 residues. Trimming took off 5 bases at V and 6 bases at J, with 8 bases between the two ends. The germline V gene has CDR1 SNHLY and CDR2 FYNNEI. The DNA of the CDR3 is TGTGCCAGCAGTCCCGGGGGCAATGAGCAGTTCTTC. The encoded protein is CASSPGGNEQFF.

CDR3 sequence (DNA): TGCGCCAGCAGCCAAGGTCAAGGACTACCACCCCATGAGCAGTTCTTC. This translates into CASSQGQGLPPHEQFF. J is TRBJ2-1 and V is TRBV4-1, with D possibly being TRBD2 (6 bases). The CDR3 runs to 16 residues. V lost 1 base and J 8 bases, leaving 18 bases between the germline ends. Germline V gene sequence: CDR1 MGHRA, CDR2 YSYEKL.

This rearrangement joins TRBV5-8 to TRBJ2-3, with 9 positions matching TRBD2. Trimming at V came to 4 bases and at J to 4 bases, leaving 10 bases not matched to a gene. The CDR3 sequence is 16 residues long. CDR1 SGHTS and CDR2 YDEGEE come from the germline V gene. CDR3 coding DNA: TGTGCCAGCAGCCCCAAAGCGGGAGGTGGACCAGATACGCAGTATTTT. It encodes CASSPKAGGGPDTQYF. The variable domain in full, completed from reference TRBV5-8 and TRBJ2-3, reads EAGVTQSPTHLIKTRGQQATLRCSPISGHTSVYWYQQALGLGLQFLLWYDEGEERNRGNFPPRFSGRQFPNYSSELNVNALELEDSALYLCASSPKAGGGPDTQYFGPGTRLTVL.

The CDR3 DNA sequence: TGTGCCAGCAGCGAGGGACTAGCGGGATCCTACAATGAGCAGTTCTTC. Protein product: CASSEGLAGSYNEQFF. The V call is TRBV7-9, the J call TRBJ2-1; 13 nucleotides match TRBD2. The V gene's germline CDR1 is SEHNR and CDR2 FQNEAQ (reference sequence). V gave up 5 bases and J gave up 1 base; unmatched junction bases: 2. This CDR3 has 16 amino acids.

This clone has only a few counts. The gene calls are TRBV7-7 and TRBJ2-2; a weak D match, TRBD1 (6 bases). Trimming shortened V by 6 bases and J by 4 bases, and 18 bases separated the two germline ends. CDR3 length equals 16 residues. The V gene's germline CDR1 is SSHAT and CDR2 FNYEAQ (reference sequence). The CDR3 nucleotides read TGTGCCAGCAGTCCCGGCCGGACAGTCTCCACCGGGGAGCTGTTTTTT. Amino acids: CASSPGRTVSTGELFF. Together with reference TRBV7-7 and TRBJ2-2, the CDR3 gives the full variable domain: GAGVSQSPRYKVTKRGQDVTLRCDPISSHATLYWYQQALGQGPEFLTYFNYEAQPDKSGLPSDRFSAERPEGSISTLTIQRTEQRDSAMYRCASSPGRTVSTGELFFGEGSRLTVL.

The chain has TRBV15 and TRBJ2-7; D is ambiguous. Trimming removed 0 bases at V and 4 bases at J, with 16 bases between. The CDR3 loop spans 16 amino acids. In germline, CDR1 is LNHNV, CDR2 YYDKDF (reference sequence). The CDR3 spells CATSRDPGSPTYEQYF. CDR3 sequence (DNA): TGTGCCACCAGCAGAGACCCGGGTAGCCCAACTTACGAGCAGTACTTC.

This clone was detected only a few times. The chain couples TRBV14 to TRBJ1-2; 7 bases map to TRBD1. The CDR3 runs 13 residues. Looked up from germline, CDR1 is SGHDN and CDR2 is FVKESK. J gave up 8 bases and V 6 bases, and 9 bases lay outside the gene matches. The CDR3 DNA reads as TGTGCCAGCAGGAGGACAGGCACCGCGGGCTACACCTTC. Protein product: CASRRTGTAGYTF.

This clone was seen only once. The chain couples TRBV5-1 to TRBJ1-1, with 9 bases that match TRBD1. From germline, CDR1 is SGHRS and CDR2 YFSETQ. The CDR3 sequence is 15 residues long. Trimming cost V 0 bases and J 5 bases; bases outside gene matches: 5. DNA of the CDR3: TGCGCCAGCAGCTTGGAGGGGACAGGGAGAACTGAAGCTTTCTTT. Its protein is CASSLEGTGRTEAFF.

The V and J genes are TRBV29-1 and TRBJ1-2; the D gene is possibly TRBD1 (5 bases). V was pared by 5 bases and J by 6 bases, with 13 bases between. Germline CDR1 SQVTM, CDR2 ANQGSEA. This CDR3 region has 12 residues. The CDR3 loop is CSVRSGQDGYTF. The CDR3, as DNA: TGCAGCGTTCGATCAGGGCAAGATGGCTACACCTTC.

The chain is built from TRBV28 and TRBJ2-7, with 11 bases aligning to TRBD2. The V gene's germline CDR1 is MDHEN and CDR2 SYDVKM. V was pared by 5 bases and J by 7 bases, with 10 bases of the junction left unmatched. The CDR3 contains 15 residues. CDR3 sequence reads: CASSLSGTSGYEQYF. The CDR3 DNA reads TGTGCCAGCAGTCTTTCCGGGACTAGCGGTTATGAGCAGTACTTC.

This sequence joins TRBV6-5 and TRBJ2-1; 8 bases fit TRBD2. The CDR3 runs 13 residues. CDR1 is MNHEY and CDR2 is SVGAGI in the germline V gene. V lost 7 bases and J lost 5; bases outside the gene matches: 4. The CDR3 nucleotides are TGTGCCAGCATGGCGGGAGGCGACAATGAGCAGTTCTTC. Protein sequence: CASMAGGDNEQFF.

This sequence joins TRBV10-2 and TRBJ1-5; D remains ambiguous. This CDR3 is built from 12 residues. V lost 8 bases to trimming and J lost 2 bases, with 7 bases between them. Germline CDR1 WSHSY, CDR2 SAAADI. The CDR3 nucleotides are TGCGCCAGCTCCCCGGGCAATCAGCCCCAGCATTTT. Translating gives CASSPGNQPQHF.

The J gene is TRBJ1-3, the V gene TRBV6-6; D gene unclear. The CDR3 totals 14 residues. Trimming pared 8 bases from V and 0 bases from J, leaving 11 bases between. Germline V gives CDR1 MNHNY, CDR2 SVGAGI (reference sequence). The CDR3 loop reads CASYRGSSGNTIYF. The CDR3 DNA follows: TGTGCCAGCTACCGTGGGAGCTCTGGAAACACCATATATTTT.

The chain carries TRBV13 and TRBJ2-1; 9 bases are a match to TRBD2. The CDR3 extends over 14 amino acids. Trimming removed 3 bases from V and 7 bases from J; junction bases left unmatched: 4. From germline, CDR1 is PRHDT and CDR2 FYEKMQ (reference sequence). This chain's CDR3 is CASSFGGGGNEQFF. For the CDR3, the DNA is TGTGCCAGCAGCTTCGGCGGGGGGGGGAATGAGCAGTTCTTC.